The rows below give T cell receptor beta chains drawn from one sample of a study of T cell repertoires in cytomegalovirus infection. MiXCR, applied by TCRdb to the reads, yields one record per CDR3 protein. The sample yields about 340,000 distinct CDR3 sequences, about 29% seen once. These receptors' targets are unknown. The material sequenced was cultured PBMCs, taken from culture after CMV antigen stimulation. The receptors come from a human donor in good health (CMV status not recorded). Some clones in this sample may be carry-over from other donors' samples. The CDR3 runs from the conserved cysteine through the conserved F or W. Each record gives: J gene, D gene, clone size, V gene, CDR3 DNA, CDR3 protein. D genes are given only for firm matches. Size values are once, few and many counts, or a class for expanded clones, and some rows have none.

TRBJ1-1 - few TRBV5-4 TGTGCCAGCAGCTTAGAACCCCCGGGCACTGAAGCTTTCTTT CASSLEPPGTEAFF
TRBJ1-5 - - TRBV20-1 TGCAGTGCCACCGGACACCTCGGGCAGCCCCAGCATTTT CSATGHLGQPQHF
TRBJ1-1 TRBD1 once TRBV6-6 TGTGCCAGCAGGTTCCCGGGACAGGGGGCATACACTGAAGCTTTCTTT CASRFPGQGAYTEAFF
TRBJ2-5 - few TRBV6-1 TGTGCCAGCAGTCCACAGGACGGGTACCAAGAGACCCAGTACTTC CASSPQDGYQETQYF
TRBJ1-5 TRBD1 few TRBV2 TGTGCCAGCCAAGTGGGAAGACCCGGGACAGGGTTCAATCAGCCCCAGCATTTT CASQVGRPGTGFNQPQHF
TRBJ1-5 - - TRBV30 TGTGCCTGGAGTAGGGCACGGAGCAATCAGCCCCAGCATTTT CAWSRARSNQPQHF
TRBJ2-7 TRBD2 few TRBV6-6 TGTGCCAGCAGTTACTCGGCCGGGACTACCTCCTACGAGCAGTACTTC CASSYSAGTTSYEQYF
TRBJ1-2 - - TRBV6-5 TGTGCCAGCAGACCCTCGAGTGGAGGTGGCTACACCTTC CASRPSSGGGYTF
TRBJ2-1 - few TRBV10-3 TGTGCCATCAGTGGGGTCGAGGGGGTCCGGTCCTACAATGAGCAGTTCTTC CAISGVEGVRSYNEQFF
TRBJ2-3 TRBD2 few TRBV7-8 TGTGCCAGCAGCCCCCGGGGGCGGGGGGTTGCGTATTTT CASSPRGRGVAYF
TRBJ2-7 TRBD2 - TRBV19 TGTGCCAGTAGTACCCTAGGACTAGCGGGCGAGCAGTACTTC CASSTLGLAGEQYF
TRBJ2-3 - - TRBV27 TGTGCCAGCAGACGCGGGGCCACCACAGATACGCAGTATTTT CASRRGATTDTQYF
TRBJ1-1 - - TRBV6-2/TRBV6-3 TGTGCCAGCAGTTACTCGGGTGACACAAAAGCTTTCTTT CASSYSGDTKAFF
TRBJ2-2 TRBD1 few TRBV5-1 TGCGCCAGCAGCTTTACAGGGGAAGGGGAGCTGTTTTTT CASSFTGEGELFF
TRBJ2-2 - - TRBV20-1 TGCAGTGCTAGAGGAGTGGGTCCCGGGGAGCTGTTTTTT CSARGVGPGELFF
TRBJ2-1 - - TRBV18 TGTGCCAGCTCACCACAGGGGGGGGAGCAGTTCTTC CASSPQGGEQFF
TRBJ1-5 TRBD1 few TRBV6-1 TGTGCCATTTCGATTCGGGCCCCGGGTAGGGGGCTCGATCAGCCCCAGCATTTT CAISIRAPGRGLDQPQHF
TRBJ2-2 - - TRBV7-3 TGTGCCAGCAGCCCAGCAGGGACACGGGCTGGGGAGCTGTTTTTT CASSPAGTRAGELFF
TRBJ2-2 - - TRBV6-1 TGTGCCAGCAATGGGGGGGCCGTAACCGGGGAGCTGTTTTTT CASNGGAVTGELFF
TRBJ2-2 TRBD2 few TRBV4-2 TGTGCCAGCAGCTTTGGTACTAGCGGGGCCTCGAACACCGGGGAGCTGTTTTTT CASSFGTSGASNTGELFF
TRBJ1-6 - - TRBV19 TGTGCCAGTAGTATTAAAGGACGGCTAGATAATTCACCCCTCCACTTT CASSIKGRLDNSPLHF
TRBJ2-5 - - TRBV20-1 TGCAGTGCTAGAGTCACTCCGGGATGGGCAGAGACCCAGTACTTC CSARVTPGWAETQYF
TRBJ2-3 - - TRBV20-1 TGCAGTGCTAGCTTGGCTACAACTAGCACAGATACGCAGTATTTT CSASLATTSTDTQYF
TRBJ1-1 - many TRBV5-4 TGTGCCAGCAGCTTGAGTCAGGGCAACACTGAAGCTTTCTTT CASSLSQGNTEAFF
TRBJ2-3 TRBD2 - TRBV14 TGTGCGTCGGGGAGGGGATTAACAGATACGCAGTATTTT CASGRGLTDTQYF
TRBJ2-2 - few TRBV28 TGTGCCAGCAGTTTGGTAGCCCCGAGAGGGGAGCTGTTTTTT CASSLVAPRGELFF
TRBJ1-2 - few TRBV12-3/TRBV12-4 TGTGCCAGCAGTTTAGACCGGCACTATGGCTACACCTTC CASSLDRHYGYTF
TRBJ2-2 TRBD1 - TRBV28 TGTGCCAGAATAAGGGACAGGGCAGTCGCCGGGGAGCTGTTTTTT CARIRDRAVAGELFF
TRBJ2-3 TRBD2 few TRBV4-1 TGTGCCAGCAGCCAAGTGGGGGAGGGGAACACAGATACGCAGTATTTT CASSQVGEGNTDTQYF
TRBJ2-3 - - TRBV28 TGTGCCAGCAGTCCGGAAGGTTATGCGCAGTATTTT CASSPEGYAQYF
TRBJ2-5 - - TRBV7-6 TGTGCCAGCAGCAGGGACGGGCTAGAGACCCAGTACTTC CASSRDGLETQYF
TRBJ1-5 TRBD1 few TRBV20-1 TGCAGTGCCTTCTTATCAAGGGGCCAGGGGGACTTTAGGAATCAGCCCCAGCATTTT CSAFLSRGQGDFRNQPQHF
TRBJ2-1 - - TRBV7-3 TGTGCCAGCAGCCCGCCGGCAAACTCCTACAATGAGCAGTTCTTC CASSPPANSYNEQFF
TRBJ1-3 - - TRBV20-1 TGCAGTGCTAGACAGAGCTCTGGAAACACCATATATTTT CSARQSSGNTIYF
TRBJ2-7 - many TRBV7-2 TGTGCCAGCAGCTTCGACTACGAGCAGTACTTC CASSFDYEQYF
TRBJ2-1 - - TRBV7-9 TGTGCCAGCAGCCCCCAAGGGACGAGGGCCGGAAATGAGCAGTTCTTC CASSPQGTRAGNEQFF
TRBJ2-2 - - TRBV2 TGTGCCAGCAGTGAGATCCGCAACACCGGGGAGCTGTTTTTT CASSEIRNTGELFF
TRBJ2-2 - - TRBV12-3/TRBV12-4 TGTGCCAGCAGCTCAGGCGGTGCGAACACCGGGGAGCTGTTTTTT CASSSGGANTGELFF
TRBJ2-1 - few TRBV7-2 TGTGCCAGCAGCTTAGATGGGCTAATGAATGAGCAGTTCTTC CASSLDGLMNEQFF
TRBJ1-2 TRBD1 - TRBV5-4 TGTGCCAGCAGCGCTCCGGGACAGGGTGTTTACACCTTC CASSAPGQGVYTF
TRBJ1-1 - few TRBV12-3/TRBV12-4 TGTGCCAGCAGCCCTCAAGGGGCCGCCACTGAAGCTTTCTTT CASSPQGAATEAFF
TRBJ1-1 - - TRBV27 TGTGCCAGCAGTCGGGGGGGAATGAACACTGAAGCTTTCTTT CASSRGGMNTEAFF
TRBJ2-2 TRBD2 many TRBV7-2 TGTGCCAGCAGCTTATCTAGCGGGAACACCGGGGAGCTGTTTTTT CASSLSSGNTGELFF
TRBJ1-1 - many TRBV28 TGTGCCAGCAGTTTAGTGGACCCGACAGTAAAAGACGCTTTCTTT CASSLVDPTVKDAFF
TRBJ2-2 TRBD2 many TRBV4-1 TGCGCCAGCAGCCAAGTGTTTAGCGGGAACCAAGCCGGGGAGCTGTTTTTT CASSQVFSGNQAGELFF
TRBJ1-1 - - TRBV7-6 TGTGCCAGCAGCCCGGGCGGGGGCGGAATGGAGAACACTGAAGCTTTCTTT CASSPGGGGMENTEAFF
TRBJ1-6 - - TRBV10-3 TGTGCCATCACGGCAGACTATAATTCACCCCTCCACTTT CAITADYNSPLHF
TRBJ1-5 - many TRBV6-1 TGTGCCAGCAGTGAGGCAGGGGAGAGTCAGCCCCAGCATTTT CASSEAGESQPQHF
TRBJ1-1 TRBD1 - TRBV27 TGTGCCAGCAGAAACTGGGCAGGGGGACGCACTGAAGCTTTCTTT CASRNWAGGRTEAFF
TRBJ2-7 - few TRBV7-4 TGTGCCAGCAACACCGGGGTACGAGGAAGCTCCTACGAGCAGTACTTC CASNTGVRGSSYEQYF
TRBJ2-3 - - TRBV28 TGTGCCAGCAGTTTTACTTTCCTGGCGACTCAGTATTTT CASSFTFLATQYF
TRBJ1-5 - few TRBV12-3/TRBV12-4 TGTGCCAGCAGCCCGTATGGCGGGCGCAATCAGCCCCAGCATTTT CASSPYGGRNQPQHF
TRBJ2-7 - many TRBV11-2 TGTGCCAGCAGCTTTGGGACAAACGAGCAGTACTTC CASSFGTNEQYF
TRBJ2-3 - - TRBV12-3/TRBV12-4 TGTGCCAGCAGTACCCGGACAAAGACGCAGTATTTT CASSTRTKTQYF
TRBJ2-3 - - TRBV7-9 TGTGCCAGCCACGGCGGATACACAGATACGCAGTATTTT CASHGGYTDTQYF
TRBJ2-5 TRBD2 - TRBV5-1 TGCGCCAGCAGCTCCCTCAGCGGGGAAGAGACCCAGTACTTC CASSSLSGEETQYF
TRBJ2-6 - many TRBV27 TGTGCCAGCAGTTCCCGGACAGGACTATATCTCGCAAACTCTGGGGCCAACGTCCTGACTTTC CASSSRTGLYLANSGANVLTF
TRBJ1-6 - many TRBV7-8 TGTGCCAGCAGCTTAGGGCAGGGAGGGTCACCCCTCCACTTT CASSLGQGGSPLHF
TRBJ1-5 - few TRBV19 TGTGCCAGCAACTTTCGGCGGAACAATCAGCCCCAGCATTTT CASNFRRNNQPQHF
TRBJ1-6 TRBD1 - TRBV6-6 TGTGCCATCTTGCCCTCCGGGACAGCGTATAATTCACCCCTCCACTTT CAILPSGTAYNSPLHF